The clone carrying this T cell receptor (beta chain) has more than one count but fewer than ten. This CDR3 is built from 13 residues. Germline V gene data show CDR1 as LNHDA and CDR2 as SQIVND (reference sequence). Deletions cut 5 bases from V and 0 bases from J, with 4 bases between. Via MiXCR, TCRdb re-called the RACE reads, giving one row per CDR3 protein. The table includes roughly 30,000 distinct CDR3 sequences, approximately 9% detected once. This sample's time point: patch test 2, 6 weeks after DPC sensitization. Treatment denoted: therapeutic diphenylcyclopropenone sensitization with weekly scalp DPC. This sample was included in a study of human T cells and chemical hapten exposure. Study overall: Application of 0.01% DPC to the upper back was done by patch test, with a reading at 6 days.

The gene calls are TRBV19 and TRBJ2-2; no clear D gene. This specimen was whole blood, taken in connection with sensitization to the hapten diphenylcyclopropenone (DPC). The source of this sequence is a man aged 25 to 40 with alopecia areata. Some clones in this sample may be carry-over from other donors' samples. The CDR3 is CASSFPNTGELFF. CDR3 nucleotide sequence: TGTGCCAGTAGTTTCCCGAACACCGGGGAGCTGTTTTTT.